This T cell receptor (beta chain) was captured by sequencing in a study of blood T cell repertoires in COVID-19. As for the study in general: Samples came from the United States, Italy and Spain, spanning acute and convalescent COVID-19. T cells, B-cell-depleted T cells, or PBMCs supplied cDNA or gDNA.

As processed by the authors: Reference gene primer amplification gave estimated nucleated cell counts. Produced via immunoSEQ multiplex PCR; TCRdb's table is partial and in-frame only. The V and J calls and clone size are taken from that table; D and trimming were inferred from the DNA. The repertoire has roughly 280,000 clones, approximately 89% of them found once; the top ten carry approximately 9.7%. Sequencing used peripheral blood. The sequence was collected from a middle-aged man with active or convalescent COVID-19.

The CDR3 protein is CSVVSRAYGYTF. The CDR3, as DNA: TGCAGCGTTGTTTCCAGGGCCTATGGCTACACCTTC. V usage is TRBV29-1 and J usage is TRBJ1-2; a weak D match, TRBD1 (5 bases). The CDR3 is made up of 12 amino acids. Germline loops: CDR1 SQVTM, CDR2 ANQGSEA. The V end was cut by 4 bases, the J end by 4 bases, with 10 bases between.